This entry lists 29 T cell receptor beta chains sequenced from one sample in a study of blood T cells in healthy people across ages. A second about 7 to 11 cycle PCR used barcoded and J-beta primers. From the 5' RACE reads, TCRdb called clonotypes with MiXCR, one entry per CDR3 protein. The sample contains roughly 1 million distinct CDR3 sequences, approximately 25% of which appear only once. This sample also appeared in a second study, on T cells of mothers and their children.

Source material: blood. These receptors originate from a girl aged 2-15 years in good health.

There are many counts of this clonotype. Germline is not matched at one junction end, which may reflect a read error. This chain joins TRBV7-3 and TRBJ1-1, with TRBD1 matching 9 bases. Germline assignment: CDR1 SGHTA and CDR2 FQGTGA. The CDR3 totals 13 residues. CDR3 loop: CASSLTGGTEAFF. CDR3 sequence (DNA): TGCGCCAGCAGCTTGACAGGGGGCACTGAAGCTTTCTTT.

The CDR3 is CAGGQNQETQYF. Here the CDR3 DNA reads TGTGCCGGAGGACAGAACCAAGAGACCCAGTACTTC. The rearrangement links TRBV6-6 to TRBJ2-5, with D maybe TRBD1 (6 bases). The CDR3 runs 12 residues. Trimming removed 11 bases from V and 0 bases from J, with 10 bases in between. Germline-derived CDR1 and CDR2 are MNHNY and SVGAGI (reference sequence).

This clonotype was seen more than once but under ten times. V gene TRBV10-3 combines with J gene TRBJ1-5, with D unclear. The CDR3 loop spans 14 amino acids. Deletions cut 2 bases from V and 6 bases from J, with 11 bases between. Germline loops: CDR1 ENHRY, CDR2 SYGVKD. CDR3 in amino acids: CAISEPTSGQPQHF. CDR3 in DNA: TGTGCCATCAGTGAGCCTACCAGCGGTCAGCCCCAGCATTTT.

In its sample, this clonotype was seen a few times. DNA for the CDR3: TGCAGTGCCGAATCCGATACGCAGTATTTT. This sequence encodes CSAESDTQYF. The chain employs TRBV20-1 and TRBJ2-3; no reliable D call. CDR3 size: 10 residues. Trimming left V 6 bases short and J 6 bases short, with 7 bases between. CDR1 and CDR2 from the germline V gene are DFQATT and SNEGSKA (reference sequence).

The chain uses TRBV7-9 and TRBJ1-5, with a weak D call TRBD1 (5 bases). V lost 1 base and J lost 5, with 9 bases in between. The CDR3 consists of 14 residues. The germline V gene has CDR1 SEHNR and CDR2 FQNEAQ (reference sequence). As DNA, the CDR3 is TGTGCCAGCAGCTTAGGGACACCGTATCAGCCCCAGCATTTT. Translation gives CASSLGTPYQPQHF.

A word on this clonotype: An end of the junction does not agree with germline; a read error may underlie this. The gene calls are TRBV4-3 and TRBJ2-3; D remains ambiguous. Per germline, CDR1 LGHNA and CDR2 YSLEER. The CDR3 length is 14 residues. DNA of the CDR3: TGCGCCAGCAGCCAGACCTTCCGCACATATACGCAGTATTTT. Its protein product is CASSQTFRTYTQYF.

This clonotype was counted only a few times. The CDR3 sequence is CATSDPSGAEQYF. DNA for the CDR3: TGTGCCACCAGTGACCCCTCGGGGGCCGAGCAGTACTTC. The chain recombines TRBV24-1 with TRBJ2-5; D tentatively reads TRBD1 or TRBD2 (6 bases each). The J call could be wrong; TRBJ2-7 is a better fit for the DNA end. This CDR3 is built from 13 residues. Germline V CDR1 and CDR2: KGHDR, SFDVKD.

This clonotype has just a few counts. The V call is TRBV6-5, the J call TRBJ1-4; D not resolved. Trimming took off 6 bases at V and 3 bases at J, with 11 bases between the two ends. CDR1 is MNHEY, CDR2 SVGAGI, per germline. CDR3 length: 14 amino acids. Written as DNA, the CDR3 is TGTGCCAGCAGCCCGCTGGAGCCTAATGAAAAACTGTTTTTT. It yields the protein CASSPLEPNEKLFF.

This clonotype was counted only a few times. The J gene is TRBJ2-2, the V gene TRBV5-1; D unclear. Per germline, CDR1 SGHRS and CDR2 YFSETQ. The CDR3 extends over 15 amino acids. V lost 6 bases and J 5 bases, leaving 17 bases between the germline ends. CDR3 coding DNA: TGCGCCAGCACCCTAACCGGGTTAGAGACCGGGGAGCTGTTTTTT. This codes for CASTLTGLETGELFF. The full variable domain, completed using reference TRBV5-1 and TRBJ2-2, is KAGVTQTPRYLIKTRGQQVTLSCSPISGHRSVSWYQQTPGQGLQFLFEYFSETQRNKGNFPGRFSGRQFSNSRSEMNVSTLELGDSALYLCASTLTGLETGELFFGEGSRLTVL.

This clonotype was observed a handful of times. The rearrangement links TRBV29-1 to TRBJ1-3; the D is unclear. The V end was cut by 7 bases, the J end by 4 bases, with 11 bases between. Germline assignment: CDR1 SQVTM and CDR2 ANQGSEA. The CDR3 sequence is 12 residues long. CDR3 amino acids: CSATAIGNTIYF. The CDR3 DNA is TGCAGCGCAACAGCCATCGGAAACACCATATATTTT.

The chain couples TRBV29-1 to TRBJ1-1; maybe TRBD1 (6 bases). Trimming stripped 7 bases from V and 10 bases from J, with 19 bases between. Germline CDR1 is SQVTM and CDR2 is ANQGSEA. This CDR3 has 12 amino acids. The CDR3 protein is CSALKETGRAFF. CDR3 bases: TGCAGCGCCCTAAAGGAAACAGGGAGAGCTTTCTTT.

The V gene is TRBV6-5, the J gene TRBJ1-5; 7 bases align to TRBD1. J lost 0 bases, V lost 2 bases, and 10 bases had no gene match. Germline assignment: CDR1 MNHEY and CDR2 SVGAGI. The CDR3 totals 18 residues. This CDR3 reads CASSYEVGQTYSNQPQHF. CDR3 coding DNA: TGTGCCAGCAGTTACGAGGTGGGACAGACCTATAGCAATCAGCCCCAGCATTTT.

J is TRBJ2-5 and V is TRBV6-5; tentatively, D is TRBD1 (5 bases). Germline V lookup: CDR1 MNHEY, CDR2 SVGAGI. V lost 10 bases, J lost 0 bases, and 15 bases lay in between. The length of the CDR3 is 14 residues. In DNA, the CDR3 is TGTGCCACGAGCAGGGCTCCGTACCAAGAGACCCAGTACTTC. This codes for CATSRAPYQETQYF.

Only a few counts were recorded for this clonotype. This chain connects TRBV4-1 to TRBJ2-5, with 13 bases lining up with TRBD2. Judging by the DNA end, TRBJ2-1 fits better; the J call may be wrong. The CDR3 is 16 amino acids. The V gene's germline CDR1 is MGHRA and CDR2 YSYEKL. Here the CDR3 reads CASSHSRTSGSDEQFF. For the CDR3, the DNA is TGCGCCAGCAGCCATTCCAGGACTAGCGGGAGCGATGAGCAGTTCTTC.

This chain joins TRBV3-1 and TRBJ2-1; 8 bases map to TRBD2. CDR3 length: 14 amino acids. Trimming removed 8 bases from V and 9 bases from J; junction bases left unmatched: 12. Germline lookup yields CDR1 LGHDT and CDR2 YNNKEL (reference sequence). The CDR3 DNA follows: TGTGCCAGCCTCGCCGGGACTAGAAGCTCTGAGCAGTTCTTC. As protein: CASLAGTRSSEQFF.

Worth noting for this clonotype: Germline and junction disagree at one end, which may indicate a read error. This chain uses TRBV5-5 with TRBJ2-7; TRBD1 might be the D (6 bases). The germline gives CDR1 SGHKS, CDR2 YYEKEE (reference sequence). The length of the CDR3 is 13 residues. The CDR3 DNA reads as TGTGCCAGCAGCTTGGCTGAGCTGGGGGCGGCTAACTTC. This translates into CASSLAELGAANF. The full variable domain, completed using reference TRBV5-5 and TRBJ2-7, is DAGVTQSPTHLIKTRGQQVTLRCSPISGHKSVSWYQQVLGQGPQFIFQYYEKEERGRGNFPDRFSARQFPNYSSELNVNALLLGDSALYLCASSLAELGAANFGPGTRLTVT.

This clonotype turned up a few times. This chain connects TRBV28 to TRBJ2-7, with TRBD2 matching over 8 bases. Germline CDR1 and CDR2: MDHEN and SYDVKM. V trimming: 3 bases; J trimming: 1 base; junction bases outside the gene matches: 5. The CDR3 totals 15 residues. CDR3 in DNA: TGTGCCAGCAGTTTTTTAGCGGGACTTTCCTACGAGCAGTACTTC. This sequence encodes CASSFLAGLSYEQYF.

The chain couples TRBV18 to TRBJ2-1; 10 nucleotides line up with TRBD2. CDR1 KGHSH and CDR2 LQKENI come from the germline V gene. The CDR3 has 14 residues. Trimming at V came to 3 bases and at J to 8 bases, leaving 4 bases not matched to a gene. CDR3 bases: TGTGCCAGCTCACCTATAGCGGGAGGTGATGAGCAGTTCTTC. It codes for CASSPIAGGDEQFF. Drawing the rest from reference TRBV18 and TRBJ2-1, the complete variable domain is NAGVMQNPRHLVRRRGQEARLRCSPMKGHSHVYWYRQLPEEGLKFMVYLQKENIIDESGMPKERFSAEFPKEGPSILRIQQVVRGDSAAYFCASSPIAGGDEQFFGPGTRLTVL.

The chain uses TRBV6-5 and TRBJ1-1; 7 bases line up with TRBD1. V shed 2 bases and J 1 base; nucleotides not matched to a gene: 4. Germline loops: CDR1 MNHEY, CDR2 SVGAGI. This CDR3 has 15 residues. CDR3 sequence reads: CASSYGTEANTEAFF. The CDR3 bases are TGTGCCAGCAGTTACGGGACAGAGGCGAACACTGAAGCTTTCTTT.

This rearrangement joins TRBV20-1 to TRBJ2-1, with no clear D. The CDR3 is made up of 16 amino acids. V lost 6 bases, J lost 1 base, and 19 bases lay in between. The germline CDR1 and CDR2 sequences are DFQATT and SNEGSKA (reference sequence). CDR3 in DNA: TGCAGTGCCGTATCCCTAGGGCCAGCTTCCTACAATGAGCAGTTCTTC. Translation gives CSAVSLGPASYNEQFF.

The rearrangement links TRBV20-1 to TRBJ1-2; no clear D gene. This CDR3 comprises 11 residues. CDR1 is DFQATT, CDR2 SNEGSKA, per germline (reference sequence). CDR3 sequence reads: CSLRSAYGYTF. The CDR3 DNA reads as TGCAGCCTAAGGTCAGCCTATGGCTACACCTTC.

V is TRBV4-1 and J is TRBJ1-1, with a weak D call TRBD1 (5 bases). This CDR3 comprises 15 residues. V lost 1 base, J lost 5 bases, and 14 bases lay in between. Germline assignment: CDR1 MGHRA and CDR2 YSYEKL. In DNA, the CDR3 is TGCGCCAGCAGCCAAGGCAAGGGGCTAGGTACTGAAGCTTTCTTT. It codes for CASSQGKGLGTEAFF.

This clonotype appeared a few times. The V gene is TRBV6-5, the J gene TRBJ2-2; D possibly corresponds to TRBD2 (5 bases). Germline assignment: CDR1 MNHEY and CDR2 SVGAGI. The CDR3 runs to 13 residues. V lost 5 bases and J 5 bases, leaving 9 bases between the germline ends. CDR3 in DNA: TGTGCCAGCAGTAAGCGAGGGACCGGGGAGCTGTTTTTT. Its protein product is CASSKRGTGELFF.

This sequence joins TRBV12-3 or TRBV12-4 and TRBJ2-5; D is ambiguous. V was clipped by 6 bases and J by 5 bases, with 16 bases between them. The length of the CDR3 is 14 residues. CDR3 loop: CASSSQTDLETQYF. Written as DNA, the CDR3 is TGTGCCAGCAGCTCCCAGACCGACCTGGAGACCCAGTACTTC.

This clonotype has more than one count but fewer than ten. The CDR3 protein is CASSLSREYGYTF. The CDR3 nucleotides are TGTGCCAGCAGTTTATCCCGGGAGTATGGCTACACCTTC. The V gene is TRBV28, the J gene TRBJ1-2; no clear D gene. The CDR3 consists of 13 residues. Trimming left V 1 base short and J 5 bases short, with 8 bases between. CDR1 and CDR2 (germline): MDHEN, SYDVKM.

The J gene is TRBJ2-7, the V gene TRBV12-3 or TRBV12-4, with a tentative D call TRBD1 (5 bases). CDR3 length: 13 residues. Trimming removed 5 bases at V and 9 bases at J, with 17 bases between. The CDR3 nucleotides read TGTGCCAGCAGTCCGAGTGGCAGGGATGTGCAGTACTTC. Translating gives CASSPSGRDVQYF.

This clonotype turned up a few times. The genes are TRBV20-1 and TRBJ2-1, with 7 bases identical to TRBD1. Looked up from germline, CDR1 is DFQATT and CDR2 is SNEGSKA (reference sequence). With 6 bases clipped from V and 0 bases from J, the junction kept 8 bases outside the gene matches. This CDR3 region has 15 residues. The CDR3 coding sequence is TGCAGTGCGCCGGACAGGACGAGCTCCTACAATGAGCAGTTCTTC. Its protein product is CSAPDRTSSYNEQFF.

V and J are TRBV7-8 and TRBJ2-7; possible D gene TRBD2, 5 bases. The length of the CDR3 is 15 residues. Trimming removed 0 bases at V and 0 bases at J, with 9 bases between. Germline V gene sequence: CDR1 SGHVS, CDR2 FQNEAQ. The CDR3 nucleotides are TGTGCCAGCAGCTTAGCCACGGGGAGCTCCTACGAGCAGTACTTC. As protein: CASSLATGSSYEQYF.

The J gene is TRBJ2-7, the V gene TRBV29-1; D is possibly TRBD1 or TRBD2 (5 bases each). The end of the DNA is better explained by TRBJ2-5, so the J call may be wrong. Germline V gene lookup returns CDR1 SQVTM and CDR2 ANQGSEA. The CDR3 is 14 amino acids. CDR3 coding DNA: TGCAGCGTTGAAGATCGAGGGGTTGGAGAGACCCAGTACTTC. It encodes CSVEDRGVGETQYF.